This entry features one T cell receptor beta chain sequence. Its cognate antigen is unknown. Mismatch with germline at one junction end may stem from a read error. This record belongs to a study of T-cell reconstitution after alpha-beta-depleted transplantation in children. General study findings and limits: It was surviving recipient T cells and thymic progenitors that gave some patients high TCRbeta diversity at day 60. T-cell counts and diversity at one year post-transplant came mainly from newly produced T cells. Several hundred expanded graft clones reportedly supplied alpha-beta T cells about two months after transplant.

The TCRbeta library incorporated unique molecular identifiers. In TCRdb, the PCR reads were re-called with MiXCR into one record per CDR3 protein. The sample records a few hundred thousand distinct CDR3 sequences, over 10% being singletons. Germline V gene lookup returns CDR1 MNHNS and CDR2 SASEGT. The CDR3 runs to 15 residues. The sequencing used PBMCs, mostly from graft donor cells, collected 360 days after TCRalphabeta/CD19-depleted stem cell transplant. This sequence was found in a male patient aged 10 to 17 who had a stem cell transplant for acute myeloid leukemia, so the T cells may come from the graft donor. The chain uses TRBV6-1 and TRBJ1-5; 8 positions agree with TRBD1. CDR3 residues: CASSPGQGSNQPKHF. CDR3 sequence (DNA): TGTGCCAGCAGCCCCGGACAGGGTAGCAATCAGCCCAAGCATTTT.